This T cell receptor beta chain stems from a study of blood T cell repertoires in COVID-19. At the level of the study: COVID-19 samples, acute and convalescent, were from the United States, Italy and Spain. Sources were T cells, B-cell-depleted T cells, or PBMCs; the material itself was cDNA or gDNA.

As originally analysed: It was from reference gene primer amplification that nucleated cell counts were estimated. The repertoire was sequenced with immunoSEQ multiplex PCR; TCRdb's copy has only in-frame clones and lacks some. The DNA was the basis for D and trimming; V, J and clone size are from that table. This repertoire shows some 130,000 clones, around nine tenths found once; its top ten account for approximately 10%. This clone occurred a few times. Germline V CDR1 and CDR2: MNHEY, SMNVEV (reference sequence). The CDR3 sequence is 15 residues long. V was pared by 6 bases and J by 10 bases, with 12 bases of the junction left unmatched. Seattle's enrolled individuals joined amid active infection and were then monitored longitudinally.

The sequenced material came from peripheral blood. The V and J genes are TRBV27 and TRBJ1-6; 7 nucleotides agree with TRBD1. The receptor's source is a woman aged 70-85 years with COVID-19, enrolled during active disease. CDR3 residues: CASSRHTTGDSPLHF. CDR3 DNA sequence: TGTGCCAGCAGCCGGCATACTACAGGGGACTCACCCCTCCACTTT.